This entry features one T cell receptor beta chain sequence. What it binds is unknown. For the second PCR, which ran for about 7 to 11 cycles, a sample-barcoded 5' primer and a J-beta primer mix were used. TCRdb ran MiXCR on the 5' RACE reads and lists one entry per CDR3 protein. The data contain some 1.5 million distinct CDR3 sequences, 42% of them singletons. This specimen belongs to a study of blood T cells in healthy people across ages. Study-wide points: Naive and antigen-experienced cells could not be conclusively compared, given unsorted PBMCs. Naive CD4+ cell counts and diversity both ran higher in long-lived than in aged donors.

The sample consisted of blood. The source of this sequence is a woman aged 18-29 years in good health.

The CDR3 sequence is CASSQDARGADISYEQYF. The CDR3 nucleotides read TGCGCCAGCAGCCAAGATGCTAGGGGGGCCGACATCTCCTACGAGCAGTACTTC. This rearrangement joins TRBV4-1 to TRBJ2-7; D could derive from TRBD1 or TRBD2 (6 bases each). Trimming took off 0 bases at V and 0 bases at J, with 18 bases between the two ends. The CDR3 loop spans 18 amino acids. From germline, CDR1 is MGHRA and CDR2 YSYEKL.